Below, 23 T cell receptor beta chains from the same sample are listed, as sequenced in a study of blood T cell repertoires in COVID-19. Assay used: immunoSEQ multiplex PCR; TCRdb lists only in-frame clones, some missing. The repertoire holds 75,000 to 100,000 clones, with approximately 81% as singletons. The sequencing input was peripheral blood. These receptors originate from a woman older than 75 with acute or convalescent COVID-19.

The chain couples TRBV2 to TRBJ1-5; TRBD1 matches 10 bases. Germline CDR1 and CDR2: SNHLY and FYNNEI. This CDR3 comprises 15 residues. The J segment lost 3 bases and the V segment lost 6 bases, leaving 5 bases of the junction unmatched. In DNA, the CDR3 is TGTGCCAGCAGGATAGACAGGGGGCACAATCAGCCCCAGCATTTT. Its translation: CASRIDRGHNQPQHF.

The rearrangement links TRBV30 to TRBJ1-5, with 7 bases that match TRBD1. The length of the CDR3 is 15 residues. Germline CDR1 and CDR2: GTSNPN and SVGIG (reference sequence). The trim removed 0 bases at V and 4 bases at J, leaving 6 bases unmatched. CDR3 in DNA: TGTGCCTGGAGTGTAGGGGGCCGGATGAATCAGCCCCAGCATTTT. Its protein product is CAWSVGGRMNQPQHF.

This chain uses TRBV28 with TRBJ1-6; TRBD1 matches at 7 bases. The J segment lost 7 bases and the V segment lost 5 bases, leaving 8 bases of the junction unmatched. The CDR3 sequence is 15 residues long. Germline CDR1 is MDHEN and CDR2 is SYDVKM. This CDR3 is CASSPRQGRNSPLHF. CDR3 DNA: TGTGCCAGCAGTCCGAGACAGGGTCGGAATTCACCCCTCCACTTT.

The J gene is TRBJ1-3, the V gene TRBV7-6, with a tentative D call TRBD1 (5 bases). The V and J ends lost 2 bases and 8 bases respectively, with 19 bases between them. The germline CDR1 and CDR2 sequences are SGHVS and FNYEAQ. This CDR3 is built from 16 residues. CDR3 in DNA: TGTGCCAGCAGCTTACGACAGTCAATCGGATCGGACACCATATATTTT. This encodes CASSLRQSIGSDTIYF.

The V call is TRBV5-4, the J call TRBJ2-3, with D possibly TRBD1 on 6 matching bases. Trimming took 1 base from V and 2 from J, leaving 11 bases between them. CDR3 length: 15 amino acids. Germline V CDR1 and CDR2: SGHNT, YYREEE (reference sequence). CDR3 residues: CASSLQGTPTDTQYF. The CDR3 DNA reads TGTGCCAGCAGCTTGCAGGGGACCCCCACAGATACGCAGTATTTT.

The CDR3 sequence is CARSPMGAPIYPYNEQFF. The CDR3 nucleotides read TGTGCCAGAAGCCCTATGGGGGCTCCCATTTACCCTTACAATGAGCAGTTCTTC. V and J are TRBV5-3 and TRBJ2-1, with D possibly being TRBD1 (6 bases). TRBV5-3 is annotated as an ORF whose role is uncertain. CDR3 length: 18 residues. V was trimmed by 4 bases and J by 4 bases, leaving 24 bases between them.

This clone appeared a few times. The chain uses TRBV28 and TRBJ1-5; D remains ambiguous. V shed 3 bases and J shed 7 bases, with 10 bases lying between them. Germline V gene data show CDR1 as MDHEN and CDR2 as SYDVKM. The length of the CDR3 is 13 residues. The CDR3 spells CASSFLGHQPQHF. CDR3 DNA: TGTGCCAGCAGTTTTCTGGGCCACCAGCCCCAGCATTTT.

The J gene is TRBJ2-3, the V gene TRBV5-1; 8 bases map to TRBD2. The V gene end was trimmed by 4 bases and the J gene end by 5 bases; junction bases not matched to a gene: 6. The CDR3 sequence is 14 residues long. Germline CDR1 SGHRS, CDR2 YFSETQ. The CDR3 region has the DNA TGCGCCAGCAGCGGCCGGGGGGGAGGAGATACGCAGTATTTT. Translating it yields CASSGRGGGDTQYF.

The chain employs TRBV27 and TRBJ1-3; tentatively, D is TRBD1 (5 bases). The germline V gene encodes CDR1 MNHEY and CDR2 SMNVEV (reference sequence). V was trimmed by 4 bases and J by 0 bases, leaving 16 bases between them. This CDR3 has 17 amino acids. Written as DNA, the CDR3 is TGTGCCAGCAGTTCAGGCCCGAGCAGGGACTCTGGAAACACCATATATTTT. It yields the protein CASSSGPSRDSGNTIYF.

This clone has more than one count but fewer than ten. This chain uses TRBV29-1 with TRBJ1-1; D gene ambiguous. The CDR3 consists of 11 residues. Trimming cost V 5 bases and J 6 bases, with 10 bases left between them. CDR1 and CDR2 (germline): SQVTM, ANQGSEA. The CDR3 region is CSVRGASEAFF. In DNA, the CDR3 is TGCAGCGTTCGTGGAGCGTCTGAAGCTTTCTTT.

This sequence joins TRBV28 and TRBJ1-3; D not resolved. The CDR3 is made up of 11 amino acids. The ends were cut back, 6 bases at V and 8 bases at J, with 8 bases in the middle. Per germline, CDR1 MDHEN and CDR2 SYDVKM. CDR3 in DNA: TGTGCCAGCAGCACTAGTCACACCATATATTTT. Protein product: CASSTSHTIYF.

The J gene is TRBJ1-2, the V gene TRBV5-8, with TRBD1 matching 9 bases. With 2 bases clipped from V and 2 bases from J, the junction kept 7 bases outside the gene matches. The CDR3 length is 16 residues. CDR1 and CDR2 from the germline V gene are SGHTS and YDEGEE. CDR3 sequence: CASSFGTGPRNYGYTF. As DNA, the CDR3 is TGTGCCAGCAGCTTTGGGACAGGGCCGAGAAACTATGGCTACACCTTC.

This rearrangement joins TRBV5-1 to TRBJ2-3; the match to TRBD2 covers 14 bases. Germline CDR1 and CDR2: SGHRS and YFSETQ. J lost 1 base, V lost 0 bases, and 4 bases had no gene match. The CDR3 is made up of 18 amino acids. CDR3: CASSLVLGLAGGTDTQYF. The CDR3 bases are TGCGCCAGCAGCTTGGTTTTGGGACTAGCGGGGGGCACAGATACGCAGTATTTT. The full variable domain, rest sourced from reference TRBV5-1 and TRBJ2-3, is KAGVTQTPRYLIKTRGQQVTLSCSPISGHRSVSWYQQTPGQGLQFLFEYFSETQRNKGNFPGRFSGRQFSNSRSEMNVSTLELGDSALYLCASSLVLGLAGGTDTQYFGPGTRLTVL.

The rearrangement uses TRBV28 and TRBJ1-2; 10 positions agree with TRBD1. The germline V gene encodes CDR1 MDHEN and CDR2 SYDVKM. The CDR3 spans 11 residues. The CDR3 region is CVTGTGAAYTF. The CDR3 DNA sequence: TGTGTCACCGGGACAGGGGCTGCCTACACCTTC.

The gene calls are TRBV7-6 and TRBJ2-5; 11 bases match TRBD2. The CDR3 is 15 residues long. The germline V gene has CDR1 SGHVS and CDR2 FNYEAQ. The junction had 7 bases not matched to a gene; V was cut back by 5 bases and J by 5 bases. In DNA, the CDR3 is TGTGCCAGCAGCGGTAGCGGGGGGGCCGGGGAGACCCAGTACTTC. Protein: CASSGSGGAGETQYF.

The chain is built from TRBV5-1 and TRBJ2-3; 10 bases line up with TRBD2. The CDR3 is made up of 17 amino acids. Germline values: CDR1 SGHRS, CDR2 YFSETQ. The trim removed 1 base at V and 1 base at J, leaving 6 bases unmatched. CDR3 sequence (DNA): TGCGCCAGCAGCTTGTCTAGCGGGGGCCAGGGCACAGATACGCAGTATTTT. It is translated as CASSLSSGGQGTDTQYF.

V usage is TRBV13 and J usage is TRBJ1-5; 8 bases align to TRBD1. CDR1 PRHDT and CDR2 FYEKMQ come from the germline V gene (reference sequence). This CDR3 region has 16 residues. V dropped 0 bases and J dropped 4; count of bases not matched to a gene: 5. In DNA form, the CDR3 reads TGTGCCAGCAGCTTAGGCAGGGGGCTAGGTAATCAGCCCCAGCATTTT. It codes for CASSLGRGLGNQPQHF.

The chain joins TRBV4-3 to TRBJ1-6; 8 nucleotides align to TRBD1. Germline V CDR1 and CDR2: LGHNA, YSLEER. With V trimmed by 0 bases and J by 10 bases, 8 bases remained unmatched. The CDR3 is 16 amino acids. The CDR3 loop reads CASSQDSAGGRSPLHF. The CDR3 DNA sequence: TGCGCCAGCAGCCAAGATAGCGCAGGGGGCAGGTCACCCCTCCACTTT.

Only a few counts were recorded for this clone. The rearrangement uses TRBV19 and TRBJ1-5; D perhaps matches TRBD1 (6 bases). CDR3 length: 14 amino acids. Germline V CDR1 and CDR2: LNHDA, SQIVND (reference sequence). The V gene lost 6 bases and the J gene lost 0 bases, with 9 bases spanning the gap. The DNA for the CDR3 is TGTGCCAGTAGACTAGGGGGTAGCAATCAGCCCCAGCATTTT. This encodes CASRLGGSNQPQHF. The full variable domain, rest sourced from reference TRBV19 and TRBJ1-5, is DGGITQSPKYLFRKEGQNVTLSCEQNLNHDAMYWYRQDPGQGLRLIYYSQIVNDFQKGDIAEGYSVSREKKESFPLTVTSAQKNPTAFYLCASRLGGSNQPQHFGDGTRLSIL.

The CDR3 sequence: CASSEATGGSPTYGYTF. The CDR3 DNA follows: TGTGCCAGCAGTGAAGCGACAGGGGGCTCGCCCACCTATGGCTACACCTTC. The rearrangement uses TRBV6-1 and TRBJ1-2, with 10 nucleotides matching TRBD1. CDR3 length equals 17 residues. Germline V CDR1 and CDR2: MNHNS, SASEGT. V dropped 0 bases and J dropped 4; count of bases not matched to a gene: 8.

The V call is TRBV7-9, the J call TRBJ1-4; D gene unclear. The V and J ends lost 1 base and 4 bases respectively, with 10 bases between them. Germline assignment: CDR1 SEHNR and CDR2 FQNEAQ (reference sequence). The CDR3 is 15 residues long. The CDR3 is CASSLVTGNNEKLFF. The DNA for the CDR3 is TGTGCCAGCAGCTTAGTAACGGGGAATAATGAAAAACTGTTTTTT. The full variable domain, in which reference TRBV7-9 and TRBJ1-4 provide the parts outside the CDR3, is DTGVSQNPRHKITKRGQNVTFRCDPISEHNRLYWYRQTLGQGPEFLTYFQNEAQLEKSRLLSDRFSAERPKGSFSTLEIQRTEQGDSAMYLCASSLVTGNNEKLFFGSGTQLSVL.

This chain links TRBV20-1 with TRBJ2-7; 7 nucleotides line up with TRBD1. There are 18 residues in the CDR3. In germline, CDR1 is DFQATT, CDR2 SNEGSKA (reference sequence). V trimming: 3 bases; J trimming: 0 bases; junction bases outside the gene matches: 17. The CDR3 sequence: CSASSGTASRFSSYEQYF. The CDR3 nucleotides are TGCAGTGCTAGTTCCGGGACAGCTAGTAGATTTAGCTCCTACGAGCAGTACTTC.

The rearrangement joins TRBV27 to TRBJ1-2; D possibly corresponds to TRBD1 (6 bases). The V and J ends lost 1 base and 4 bases respectively, with 10 bases between them. The CDR3 loop spans 14 amino acids. In germline, CDR1 is MNHEY, CDR2 SMNVEV (reference sequence). The CDR3 sequence: CASSLYRDLYGYTF. CDR3 nucleotide sequence: TGTGCCAGCAGTTTATACAGGGACCTCTATGGCTACACCTTC.